Each of the 14 T cell receptor beta chains below was sequenced from the same sample in a study of T cells after yellow fever vaccination. TCRdb analysed the 5' RACE reads with MiXCR anew, one entry per CDR3 protein. The sample consists of about 200,000 distinct CDR3 sequences, under 3.5% of them appearing once. The sequencing here drew on CD4+ T cells sorted from PBMCs, taken 10 days after the yellow fever booster vaccination. These receptors all come from a man between 18 and 35 years old who received the YFV17D yellow fever vaccine.

This clonotype has a count of ten or more. The CDR3 bases are TGTGCCAGTAGTTCGGCAGACGGCCTGGGGGGCTACACCTTC. This sequence encodes CASSSADGLGGYTF. V is TRBV19 and J is TRBJ1-2; no firm D call. Trimming took off 5 bases at V and 8 bases at J, with 18 bases between the two ends. CDR3 length: 14 residues. In germline, CDR1 is LNHDA, CDR2 SQIVND (reference sequence).

This clonotype showed up many times. The rearrangement joins TRBV4-1 to TRBJ2-5; 11 bases agree with TRBD2. The ends lost 3 bases at V and 7 bases at J; junction bases unmatched: 10. Germline V lookup: CDR1 MGHRA, CDR2 YSYEKL. This CDR3 has 16 residues. CDR3 loop: CASSQPGTSGPGTQYF. DNA for the CDR3: TGCGCCAGCAGCCAGCCGGGGACTAGCGGTCCGGGGACCCAGTACTTC.

Many counts were recorded for this clonotype. The chain is built from TRBV10-3 and TRBJ1-1; D not certain. Germline V gene lookup returns CDR1 ENHRY and CDR2 SYGVKD. The CDR3 runs to 12 residues. V was clipped by 4 bases and J by 5 bases, with 8 bases between them. CDR3 in DNA: TGTGCCATCAGTGTCATGGGGACTGAAGCTTTCTTT. This sequence encodes CAISVMGTEAFF.

This clonotype was recorded at least ten times. The chain combines TRBV20-1 with TRBJ2-3; tentative D call: TRBD1 (5 bases). Trimming took off 3 bases at V and 1 base at J, with 11 bases between the two ends. The CDR3 is 14 residues long. CDR1 is DFQATT and CDR2 is SNEGSKA in the germline V gene (reference sequence). This CDR3 is CSASSPTGTDTQYF. CDR3 coding DNA: TGCAGTGCTAGTTCTCCGACAGGCACAGATACGCAGTATTTT.

This clonotype was seen repeatedly, ten times or more. The chain uses TRBV7-9 and TRBJ2-3; the match to TRBD2 covers 11 bases. Trimming removed 7 bases from V and 2 bases from J; junction bases left unmatched: 8. Germline assignment: CDR1 SEHNR and CDR2 FQNEAQ (reference sequence). The CDR3 runs 16 residues. For the CDR3, the DNA is TGTGCCAGCACCTCAGGTAGCGGGGGGGCCACAGATACGCAGTATTTT. It yields the protein CASTSGSGGATDTQYF.

In this sample, this clonotype turned up many times. V usage is TRBV7-8 and J usage is TRBJ2-4, with D perhaps assigned TRBD1 or TRBD2 (6 bases each). Germline lookup yields CDR1 SGHVS and CDR2 FQNEAQ. There are 16 residues in the CDR3. V lost 5 bases to trimming and J lost 1 base, with 15 bases between them. CDR3 DNA sequence: TGTGCCAGCAGCAAGAGGAGAGGGGGGGCCAAAAACATTCAGTACTTC. Its protein product is CASSKRRGGAKNIQYF.

The rearrangement joins TRBV7-3 to TRBJ2-7; D may be TRBD2 (5 bases). Germline lookup yields CDR1 SGHTA and CDR2 FQGTGA. V lost 5 bases and J 6 bases, leaving 14 bases between the germline ends. The CDR3 has 13 amino acids. The CDR3 protein is CASSPNEGGEQYV. CDR3 DNA sequence: TGTGCCAGCAGCCCTAACGAGGGTGGCGAGCAGTACGTC.

The chain joins TRBV9 to TRBJ2-3, with D perhaps TRBD1 (6 bases). The CDR3 runs 14 residues. Trimming pared 4 bases from V and 0 bases from J, leaving 9 bases between. The germline gives CDR1 SGDLS, CDR2 YYNGEE. CDR3 residues: CASSTTGSTDTQYF. In DNA, the CDR3 is TGTGCCAGCAGCACAACAGGGAGCACAGATACGCAGTATTTT.

This clonotype was observed many times. J is TRBJ2-1 and V is TRBV20-1; TRBD1 agrees at 9 bases. CDR1 and CDR2 (germline): DFQATT, SNEGSKA (reference sequence). The trim removed 4 bases at V and 6 bases at J, leaving 1 base unmatched. The CDR3 totals 12 residues. CDR3 in amino acids: CSATDRGNEQFF. The CDR3 region has the DNA TGCAGTGCTACGGACAGGGGCAATGAGCAGTTCTTC.

This clonotype was seen repeatedly, ten times or more. The junction differs from germline at one of its ends, possibly a read error. The chain recombines TRBV5-8 with TRBJ2-3; either TRBD1 or TRBD2 may supply D (5 bases each). There are 15 residues in the CDR3. Germline loops: CDR1 SGHTS, CDR2 YDEGEE. In DNA form, the CDR3 reads TGTGCCAGCACCTGGGGGTTTACAGCCACAAATACGCAGTATTTT. This codes for CASTWGFTATNTQYF.

This clonotype was counted ten times or more. The chain is built from TRBV4-1 and TRBJ2-7; 8 nucleotides align to TRBD2. Trimming took 4 bases from V and 3 from J; bases not matched to a gene: 5. Germline assignment: CDR1 MGHRA and CDR2 YSYEKL. CDR3 size: 14 residues. The CDR3 is CASSPGGDSYEQYV. In nucleotides, the CDR3 is TGCGCCAGCAGCCCCGGGGGGGATAGCTACGAGCAGTACGTC.

This clonotype showed up just a few times. The genes are TRBV4-2 and TRBJ2-7; 14 nucleotides agree with TRBD2. Germline V gene data show CDR1 as LGHNA and CDR2 as YNFKEQ. This CDR3 spans 16 amino acids. The V gene end was trimmed by 2 bases and the J gene end by 4 bases; junction bases not matched to a gene: 4. The CDR3 loop reads CASSQRLAGGPYEQYF. CDR3 sequence (DNA): TGTGCCAGCAGCCAAAGACTAGCGGGGGGGCCGTACGAGCAGTACTTC.

The CDR3 protein is CASGLTTRGLAGAPNTGELFF. DNA for the CDR3: TGTGCTAGTGGTTTGACCACGAGGGGACTAGCGGGGGCCCCGAACACCGGGGAGCTGTTTTTT. The chain recombines TRBV12-5 with TRBJ2-2; the match to TRBD2 covers 14 bases. The J segment lost 0 bases and the V segment lost 2 bases, leaving 11 bases of the junction unmatched. The CDR3 runs 21 residues. Germline loops: CDR1 LGHNT, CDR2 FRNRAP.

At least ten counts were recorded for this clonotype. The J gene is TRBJ2-3, the V gene TRBV5-1; the match to TRBD2 covers 11 bases. The CDR3 sequence is 13 residues long. Losses at the gene ends were 4 bases for V and 8 bases for J; bases not matched to a gene: 3. The germline CDR1 and CDR2 sequences are SGHRS and YFSETQ. CDR3 protein: CASSGTSGRTQYF. DNA of the CDR3: TGCGCCAGCAGCGGGACTAGCGGTCGTACGCAGTATTTT.